This TCR beta chain was captured by sequencing in a study of T cell repertoires in cytomegalovirus infection. Study summary: A matching HLA type, together with CMV infection, was signaled by public TCR beta signatures.

To note about this clonotype: The antigen is unknown.

Via MiXCR, TCRdb re-called the reads, giving one row per CDR3 protein. The table includes under 150,000 distinct CDR3 sequences, about 24% detected once. The sequence was collected from a human donor in good health (CMV status not recorded). Some clones in this sample may be carry-over from other donors' samples. The sample was PBMCs, sequenced either directly or after in vitro stimulation (not recorded which).

CDR3 residues: CSAIGGREETQYF. Written as DNA, the CDR3 is TGCAGTGCTATAGGAGGACGAGAAGAGACCCAGTACTTC. The chain joins TRBV20-1 to TRBJ2-5; tentatively, D is TRBD2 (5 bases). This CDR3 comprises 13 residues. Germline CDR1 DFQATT, CDR2 SNEGSKA (reference sequence). V was cut by 4 bases and J by 3 bases, with 12 bases left in between.